One sample yielded the 21 T cell receptor beta chains listed below, sequenced in a study of cytomegalovirus exposure and HLA in healthy donors. PCR was performed using 60 Vbeta and 13 Jbeta primers. Sequencing was performed with immunoSEQ multiplex PCR; in TCRdb, only in-frame clones are kept and a portion is missing. The sample data list about 58,000 clones. The sequenced material came from PBMCs. The receptor set was obtained from a male donor in good health and CMV-seronegative.

The CDR3 coding sequence is TGCGCCAGCAGCTACTGGGACAGACACCAAGAGACCCAGTACTTC. The encoded protein is CASSYWDRHQETQYF. The V and J genes are TRBV5-1 and TRBJ2-5; 7 nucleotides align to TRBD1. Germline V gives CDR1 SGHRS, CDR2 YFSETQ. V lost 3 bases, J lost 0 bases, and 5 bases stayed unmatched. This CDR3 has 15 amino acids.

This chain uses TRBV19 with TRBJ1-1, with TRBD1 matching 9 bases. This CDR3 has 15 amino acids. Germline CDR1 and CDR2: LNHDA and SQIVND (reference sequence). Trimming cost V 5 bases and J 11 bases; bases outside gene matches: 15. The CDR3 spells CASSGRPQGAGRAFF. The CDR3 bases are TGTGCCAGTAGTGGCCGTCCACAGGGGGCAGGTCGGGCTTTCTTT.

The gene calls are TRBV7-3 and TRBJ2-3; 7 bases are a match to TRBD2. The germline V gene has CDR1 SGHTA and CDR2 FQGTGA. The CDR3 extends over 17 amino acids. The junction had 9 bases not matched to a gene; V was cut back by 0 bases and J by 3 bases. Written as DNA, the CDR3 is TGTGCCAGCAGCTTAACAGGGAGGGAGGGCCGTACAGATACGCAGTATTTT. It is translated as CASSLTGREGRTDTQYF.

This sequence joins TRBV7-3 and TRBJ2-3; D remains ambiguous. This CDR3 contains 14 residues. V lost 0 bases and J lost 1, with 5 bases in between. Germline CDR1 SGHTA, CDR2 FQGTGA. The CDR3 loop is CASSLTSGTDTQYF. Here the CDR3 DNA reads TGTGCCAGCAGCTTAACGTCCGGCACAGATACGCAGTATTTT.

This chain's CDR3 is CASSENAGGMQTQYF. The CDR3 nucleotides read TGTGCCAGCAGTGAAAATGCGGGAGGGATGCAGACCCAGTACTTC. V and J are TRBV2 and TRBJ2-5; 9 bases agree with TRBD2. J gave up 6 bases and V 2 bases, and 7 bases lay outside the gene matches. The germline CDR1 and CDR2 sequences are SNHLY and FYNNEI. This CDR3 contains 15 residues.

The chain carries TRBV6-6 and TRBJ2-2; D is unclear. The CDR3 extends over 14 amino acids. The germline CDR1 and CDR2 sequences are MNHNY and SVGAGI (reference sequence). V was trimmed by 5 bases and J by 1 base, leaving 8 bases between them. The CDR3 reads CASSALVNTGELFF. CDR3 in DNA: TGTGCCAGCAGTGCGCTGGTGAACACCGGGGAGCTGTTTTTT.

The genes are TRBV7-2 and TRBJ2-1; D is possibly TRBD2 (5 bases). Germline CDR1 is SGHTA and CDR2 is FQGNSA. V was trimmed by 4 bases and J by 5 bases, leaving 12 bases between them. The CDR3 length is 14 residues. The CDR3 is CASSSSGPDNEQFF. CDR3 coding DNA: TGTGCCAGCAGCTCGAGCGGACCTGACAATGAGCAGTTCTTC.

J is TRBJ1-2 and V is TRBV28; D uncertain. The CDR3 is 15 amino acids. Trimming cost V 5 bases and J 1 base, with 14 bases left between them. Germline lookup yields CDR1 MDHEN and CDR2 SYDVKM. This chain's CDR3 is CASSGAGLNNYGYTF. The CDR3 nucleotides are TGTGCCAGCAGTGGAGCGGGTCTTAATAACTATGGCTACACCTTC.

V is TRBV18 and J is TRBJ1-6, with D perhaps matching TRBD1 (5 bases). The germline V gene has CDR1 KGHSH and CDR2 LQKENI. The length of the CDR3 is 15 residues. Trimming removed 6 bases from V and 6 bases from J, with 15 bases in between. The chain's CDR3 is CASSNQRDPNSPLHF. Written as DNA, the CDR3 is TGTGCCAGCTCCAACCAGCGGGACCCTAATTCACCCCTCCACTTT.

The V and J genes are TRBV19 and TRBJ2-1; TRBD2 agrees at 7 bases. With V trimmed by 4 bases and J by 5 bases, 8 bases remained unmatched. From germline, CDR1 is LNHDA and CDR2 SQIVND (reference sequence). The CDR3 covers 15 residues. CDR3 nucleotide sequence: TGTGCCAGTAGTACCCGGGACTACATAGACAATGAGCAGTTCTTC. This gives the protein CASSTRDYIDNEQFF.

J is TRBJ2-6 and V is TRBV19; 8 bases match TRBD1. The CDR3 has 18 residues. The junction had 9 bases not matched to a gene; V was cut back by 4 bases and J by 1 base. In germline, CDR1 is LNHDA, CDR2 SQIVND (reference sequence). CDR3 in amino acids: CASSRGDRLYSGANVLTF. Written as DNA, the CDR3 is TGTGCCAGTAGTAGAGGGGACAGGCTTTATTCTGGGGCCAACGTCCTGACTTTC.

This chain links TRBV7-2 with TRBJ2-7, with 7 positions matching TRBD1. J lost 0 bases, V lost 2 bases, and 4 bases had no gene match. The germline V gene encodes CDR1 SGHTA and CDR2 FQGNSA. This CDR3 spans 15 amino acids. CDR3 nucleotide sequence: TGTGCCAGCAGCTTATTCGGGACAGCCTCCTACGAGCAGTACTTC. Translated, it gives CASSLFGTASYEQYF.

The chain combines TRBV18 with TRBJ1-1; D is possibly TRBD1 (5 bases). Trimming took 3 bases from V and 4 from J, leaving 15 bases between them. CDR3 length equals 15 residues. Germline assignment: CDR1 KGHSH and CDR2 LQKENI. CDR3 sequence: CASSPGQTLGTEAFF. The DNA of the CDR3 is TGTGCCAGCTCACCGGGGCAGACGTTGGGCACTGAAGCTTTCTTT. Together with reference TRBV18 and TRBJ1-1, the CDR3 gives the full variable domain: NAGVMQNPRHLVRRRGQEARLRCSPMKGHSHVYWYRQLPEEGLKFMVYLQKENIIDESGMPKERFSAEFPKEGPSILRIQQVVRGDSAAYFCASSPGQTLGTEAFFGQGTRLTVV.

V is TRBV25-1 and J is TRBJ2-5; TRBD1 agrees at 9 bases. J gave up 4 bases and V 7 bases, and 4 bases lay outside the gene matches. The CDR3 covers 13 residues. Germline V lookup: CDR1 MGHDK, CDR2 SYGVNS. CDR3 sequence reads: CASTKDRGETQYF. The CDR3 DNA reads TGTGCCAGCACCAAGGACAGGGGAGAGACCCAGTACTTC.

The chain recombines TRBV30 with TRBJ1-5; no reliable D call. Germline V gives CDR1 GTSNPN, CDR2 SVGIG (reference sequence). This CDR3 spans 18 amino acids. Deletions cut 1 base from V and 0 bases from J, with 19 bases between. CDR3 sequence reads: CAWSGPRGGLYSNQPQHF. The CDR3 nucleotides are TGTGCCTGGAGTGGACCGAGAGGCGGTCTCTATAGCAATCAGCCCCAGCATTTT.

The V gene is TRBV6-5, the J gene TRBJ2-1, with D tentatively TRBD1 (6 bases). The CDR3 length is 14 residues. Germline CDR1 reads MNHEY; CDR2 reads SVGAGI. V shed 10 bases and J shed 3 bases, with 16 bases lying between them. The DNA of the CDR3 is TGTGCCACCTTCGACAGGAGCAACTACAATGAGCAGTTCTTC. Protein sequence: CATFDRSNYNEQFF.

The V gene is TRBV30, the J gene TRBJ1-4, with D perhaps matching TRBD1 (5 bases). This CDR3 has 16 residues. Between the trimmed V and J ends, which lost 0 bases and 2 bases, there was a span of 13 bases. Per germline, CDR1 GTSNPN and CDR2 SVGIG (reference sequence). The CDR3 sequence is CAWSVPGGETNEKLFF. CDR3 DNA: TGTGCCTGGAGTGTACCCGGGGGTGAGACTAATGAAAAACTGTTTTTT. Using reference TRBV30 and TRBJ1-4 for the parts outside the CDR3, the full variable domain is SQTIHQWPATLVQPVGSPLSLECTVEGTSNPNLYWYRQAAGRGLQLLFYSVGIGQISSEVPQNLSASRPQDRQFILSSKKLLLSDSGFYLCAWSVPGGETNEKLFFGSGTQLSVL.

The chain carries TRBV30 and TRBJ2-7; D is unresolved. This CDR3 contains 14 residues. V lost 0 bases and J lost 2, with 11 bases in between. Germline loops: CDR1 GTSNPN, CDR2 SVGIG (reference sequence). DNA for the CDR3: TGTGCCTGGAGTGTACCGCAAACTACCTACGAGCAGTACTTC. As protein: CAWSVPQTTYEQYF.

This CDR3 reads CASKRGRGNTGELFF. The CDR3 DNA is TGTGCCAGTAAACGTGGAAGGGGGAACACCGGGGAGCTGTTTTTT. The chain combines TRBV19 with TRBJ2-2; possibly TRBD1 for D (5 bases). Germline-derived CDR1 and CDR2 are LNHDA and SQIVND (reference sequence). V was trimmed by 7 bases and J by 1 base, leaving 13 bases between them. The CDR3 contains 15 residues.

For the CDR3, the DNA is TGTGCCAGCAGCCGACGACTAGCGGGCCTTCAAGAGACCCAGTACTTC. Amino acid sequence: CASSRRLAGLQETQYF. V gene TRBV7-2 combines with J gene TRBJ2-5; 10 bases align to TRBD2. V lost 5 bases to trimming and J lost 2 bases; unmatched junction nucleotides: 8. The CDR3 extends over 16 amino acids. Looked up from germline, CDR1 is SGHTA and CDR2 is FQGNSA.

With respect to this clone: This specimen includes other DNA sequences encoding the same CDR3. The J gene is TRBJ2-5, the V gene TRBV7-9, with D maybe TRBD2 (6 bases). This CDR3 has 15 residues. V was shortened by 5 bases and J by 3 bases, with 16 bases between the two germline ends. CDR1 and CDR2 from the germline V gene are SEHNR and FQNEAQ (reference sequence). CDR3 loop: CASSPSVSFKETQYF. CDR3 DNA sequence: TGTGCCAGCAGCCCTAGCGTCAGTTTCAAAGAGACCCAGTACTTC.